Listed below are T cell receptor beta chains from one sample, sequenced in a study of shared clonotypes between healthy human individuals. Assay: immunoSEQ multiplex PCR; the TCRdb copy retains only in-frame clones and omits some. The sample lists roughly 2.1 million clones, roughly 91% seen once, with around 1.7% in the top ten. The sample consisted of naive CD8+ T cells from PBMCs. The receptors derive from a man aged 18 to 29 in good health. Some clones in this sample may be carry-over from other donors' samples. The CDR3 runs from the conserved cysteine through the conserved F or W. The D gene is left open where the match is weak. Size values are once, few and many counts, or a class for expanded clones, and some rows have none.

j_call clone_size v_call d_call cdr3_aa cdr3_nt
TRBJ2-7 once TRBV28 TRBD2 CASSLGGTSSGYEQYF TGTGCCAGCAGTCTGGGGGGGACTAGTTCTGGCTACGAGCAGTACTTC
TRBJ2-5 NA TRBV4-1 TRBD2 CASSQVTREGRETQYF TGCGCCAGCAGCCAAGTGACGCGGGAGGGTAGGGAGACCCAGTACTTC
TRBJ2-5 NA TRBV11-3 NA CASSSRGSGQETQYF TGTGCCAGCAGCTCACGGGGGAGCGGTCAAGAGACCCAGTACTTC
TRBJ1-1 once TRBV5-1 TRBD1 CASSSGTVEAFF TGCGCCAGCAGCTCCGGGACAGTCGAAGCTTTCTTT
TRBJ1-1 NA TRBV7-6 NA CASSLGPRGGMNTEAFF TGTGCCAGCAGCTTAGGGCCCAGGGGAGGGATGAACACTGAAGCTTTCTTT
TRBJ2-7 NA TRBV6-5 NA CASTKRAGRAYEQYF TGTGCCAGCACCAAGAGGGCGGGGCGAGCCTACGAGCAGTACTTC
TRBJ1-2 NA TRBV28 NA CASDSDGRGYTF TGTGCCAGCGATTCGGATGGTCGAGGCTACACCTTC
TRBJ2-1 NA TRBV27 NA CASSFKSVTSFWGVYNEQFF TGTGCCAGCAGTTTTAAGTCCGTAACTAGCTTTTGGGGGGTATACAATGAGCAGTTCTTC
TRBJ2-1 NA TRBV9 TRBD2 CASSAPRLAGEYNEQFF TGTGCCAGCAGCGCCCCCCGACTAGCGGGGGAATACAATGAGCAGTTCTTC
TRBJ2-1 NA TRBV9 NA CASSVEPNAYNEQFF TGTGCCAGCAGCGTAGAGCCGAATGCCTACAATGAGCAGTTCTTC
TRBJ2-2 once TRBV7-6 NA CASSRSGGYGGELFF TGTGCCAGCAGTCGCTCAGGGGGGTATGGTGGGGAGCTGTTTTTT
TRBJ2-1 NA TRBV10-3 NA CAISGAGTLGNEQFF TGTGCCATCAGTGGGGCGGGGACCCTCGGCAATGAGCAGTTCTTC
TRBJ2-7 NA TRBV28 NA CASSPVVDSYEQYF TGTGCCAGCAGCCCGGTTGTTGACTCCTACGAGCAGTACTTC
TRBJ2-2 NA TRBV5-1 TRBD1 CASSFGVRGLPLSGELFF TGCGCCAGCAGCTTCGGAGTCAGGGGGCTCCCACTTTCCGGGGAGCTGTTTTTT
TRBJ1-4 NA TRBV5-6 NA CASSHRSQSWKLFF TGTGCCAGCAGCCATCGGAGCCAGTCGTGGAAACTGTTTTTT
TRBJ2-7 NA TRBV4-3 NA CASSQDEVSSYEQYF TGCGCCAGCAGCCAAGACGAGGTTAGCTCCTACGAGCAGTACTTC
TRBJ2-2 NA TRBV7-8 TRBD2 CASSSKGYGRPNTGELFF TGTGCCAGCAGCTCAAAGGGGTACGGGAGGCCGAACACCGGGGAGCTGTTTTTT
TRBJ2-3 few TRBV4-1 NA CASMRLETSTDTQYF TGCGCCAGCATGAGGCTGGAGACTAGCACAGATACGCAGTATTTT
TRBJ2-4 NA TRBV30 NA CAWTGGRNIQYF TGTGCCTGGACCGGGGGCAGAAACATTCAGTACTTC
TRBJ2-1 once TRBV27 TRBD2 CASSLERETYFANEQFF TGTGCCAGCAGTTTAGAGCGGGAGACATACTTCGCGAATGAGCAGTTCTTC
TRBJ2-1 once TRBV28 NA CASDAQGHYNEQFF TGTGCCAGCGATGCGCAGGGACACTACAATGAGCAGTTCTTC
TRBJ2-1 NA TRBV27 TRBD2 CASSFTGTNNEQFF TGTGCCAGCAGTTTTACCGGGACTAACAATGAGCAGTTCTTC
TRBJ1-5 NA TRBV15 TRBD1 CATSSDRGSQPQHF TGTGCCACCAGCAGCGACAGGGGGAGTCAGCCCCAGCATTTT
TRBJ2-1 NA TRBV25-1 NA CASSEYPDGHDNEQFF TGTGCCAGCAGTGAATATCCCGACGGGCACGACAATGAGCAGTTCTTC
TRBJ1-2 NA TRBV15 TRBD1 CATSRDLTGGNYGYTF TGTGCCACCAGCAGAGATCTGACAGGGGGAAACTATGGCTACACCTTC
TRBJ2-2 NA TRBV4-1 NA CASSQGLANTGELFF TGCGCCAGCAGCCAGGGCCTAGCGAACACCGGGGAGCTGTTTTTT
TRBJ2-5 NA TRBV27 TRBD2 CASSTTGTRGETQYF TGTGCCAGCAGTACTACCGGGACTAGGGGAGAGACCCAGTACTTC
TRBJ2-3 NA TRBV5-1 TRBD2 CASSPLSGTSGLPSTDTQYF TGCGCCAGCAGCCCCTTGTCCGGGACTAGCGGACTACCTAGCACAGATACGCAGTATTTT
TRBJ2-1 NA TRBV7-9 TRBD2 CASSPTLAGGRYNEQFF TGTGCCAGCAGCCCCACTTTAGCGGGAGGCCGCTACAATGAGCAGTTCTTC
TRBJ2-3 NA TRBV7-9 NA CASPPHGGGPTDTQYF TGTGCCAGCCCGCCCCACGGGGGCGGCCCCACAGATACGCAGTATTTT
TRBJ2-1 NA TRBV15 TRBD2 CATAWTSGSYNEQFF TGTGCCACCGCCTGGACTAGCGGGAGTTACAATGAGCAGTTCTTC
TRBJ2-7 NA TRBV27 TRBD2 CASSFSGLAGAREQYF TGTGCCAGCAGTTTTTCTGGACTAGCGGGAGCTCGGGAGCAGTACTTC
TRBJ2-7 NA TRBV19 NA CASSSLLRDPIHEQYF TGTGCCAGTAGCTCATTGCTCCGGGACCCTATCCACGAGCAGTACTTC
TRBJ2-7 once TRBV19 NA CASSARTYLDSYEQYF TGTGCCAGTAGTGCGAGGACTTACCTGGACTCCTACGAGCAGTACTTC
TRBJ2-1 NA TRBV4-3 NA CASSQGDFTEQFF TGCGCCAGCAGCCAAGGAGACTTCACTGAGCAGTTCTTC
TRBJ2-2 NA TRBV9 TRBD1 CASSPRTGEDTGELFF TGTGCCAGCAGCCCCCGGACAGGGGAAGATACCGGGGAGCTGTTTTTT
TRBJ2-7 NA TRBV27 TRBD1 CASSATGESSEQYF TGTGCCAGCAGTGCGACAGGGGAATCGAGCGAGCAGTACTTC
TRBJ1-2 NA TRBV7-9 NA CASSLGGRGYTF TGTGCCAGCAGCTTAGGCGGGCGAGGCTACACCTTC
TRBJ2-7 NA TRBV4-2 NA CASSQDSGTVYEQYF TGTGCCAGCAGCCAAGACTCCGGAACGGTTTACGAGCAGTACTTC
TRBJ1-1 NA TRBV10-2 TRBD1 CASQLKGQLYTEAFF TGCGCCAGCCAACTTAAGGGACAGCTTTACACTGAAGCTTTCTTT
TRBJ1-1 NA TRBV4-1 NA CASSQLSRGPMNTEAFF TGCGCCAGCAGCCAACTTAGCAGGGGACCCATGAACACTGAAGCTTTCTTT
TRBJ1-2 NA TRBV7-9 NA CASSIGTGGYTF TGTGCCAGCAGCATTGGGACGGGAGGCTACACCTTC
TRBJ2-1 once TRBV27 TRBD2 CASRNLAGTDFASSYNEQFF TGTGCCAGCAGAAACCTAGCGGGAACTGATTTCGCGAGCTCCTACAATGAGCAGTTCTTC
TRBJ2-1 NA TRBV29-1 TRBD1 CSAKTGYNEQFF TGCAGCGCCAAGACAGGGTACAATGAGCAGTTCTTC
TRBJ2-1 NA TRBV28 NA CASSFVPSRYNEQFF TGTGCCAGCAGTTTCGTCCCTAGCCGATACAATGAGCAGTTCTTC
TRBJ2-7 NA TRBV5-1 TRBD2 CASTSGLAQSGEQYF TGCGCCAGCACCTCCGGACTAGCACAATCGGGTGAGCAGTACTTC
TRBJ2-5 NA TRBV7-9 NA CASSLEVSRQETQYF TGTGCCAGCAGCTTAGAAGTTTCTCGACAAGAGACCCAGTACTTC
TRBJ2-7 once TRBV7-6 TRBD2 CASSLVAWASGRTFLREQYF TGTGCCAGCAGCTTAGTTGCTTGGGCTAGCGGGAGGACCTTCCTACGAGAGCAGTACTTC
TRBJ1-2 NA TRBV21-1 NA CASSKEGQGALYGYTF TGTGCCAGCAGCAAAGAGGGGCAGGGGGCTTTGTATGGCTACACCTTC
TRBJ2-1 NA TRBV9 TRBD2 CASSAQTSAAGEQFF TGTGCCAGCAGCGCCCAGACTAGCGCCGCGGGCGAGCAGTTCTTC
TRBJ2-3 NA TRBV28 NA CASTSTVTRRLADTQYF TGTGCCAGCACCTCAACCGTCACCCGCCGATTGGCAGATACGCAGTATTTT